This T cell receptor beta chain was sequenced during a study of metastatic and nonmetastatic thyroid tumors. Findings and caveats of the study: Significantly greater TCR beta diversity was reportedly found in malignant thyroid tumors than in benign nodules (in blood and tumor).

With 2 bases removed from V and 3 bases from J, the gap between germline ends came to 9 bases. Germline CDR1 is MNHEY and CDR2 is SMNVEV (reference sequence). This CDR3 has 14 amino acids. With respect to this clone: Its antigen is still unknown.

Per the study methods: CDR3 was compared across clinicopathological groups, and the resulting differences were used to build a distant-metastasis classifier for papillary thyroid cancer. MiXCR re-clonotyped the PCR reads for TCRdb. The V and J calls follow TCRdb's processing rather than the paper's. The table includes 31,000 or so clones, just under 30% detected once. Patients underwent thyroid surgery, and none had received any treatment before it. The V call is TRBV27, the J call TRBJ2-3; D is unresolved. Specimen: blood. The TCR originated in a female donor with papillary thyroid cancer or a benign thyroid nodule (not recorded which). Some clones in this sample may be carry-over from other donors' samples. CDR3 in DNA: TGTGCCAGCAGTTTACCCCCCTCGACAGATACGCAGTATTTT. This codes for CASSLPPSTDTQYF.